The next 10 T cell receptor beta chains were all read from a single sample in a study of shared clonotypes between healthy human individuals. The naive CD8 population came from CD45RO-negative cells selected for CCR7, without terminally differentiated effector memory CD45RA+ cells. Measured with immunoSEQ multiplex PCR; TCRdb has only the in-frame clones, and not every one. The sample carries about 2 million clones, approximately 95% recorded once. Material for sequencing was naive CD8+ T cells sorted from blood. Receptor source: a man between 18 and 29 years old in good health.

The count of this clone is one. The chain carries TRBV27 and TRBJ2-1; the match to TRBD1 covers 7 bases. Trimming removed 6 bases from V and 0 bases from J; junction bases left unmatched: 8. CDR1 MNHEY and CDR2 SMNVEV come from the germline V gene (reference sequence). The CDR3 is made up of 16 amino acids. The CDR3 is CASSPTRGSSYNEQFF. The CDR3 bases are TGTGCCAGCAGCCCGACCAGGGGGAGCTCCTACAATGAGCAGTTCTTC.

The V call is TRBV7-9, the J call TRBJ2-7, with TRBD2 matching 8 bases. The CDR3 has 17 residues. J gave up 2 bases and V 5 bases, and 14 bases lay outside the gene matches. Germline CDR1 reads SEHNR; CDR2 reads FQNEAQ (reference sequence). The CDR3 region is CASSPDLLAERPYEQYF. CDR3 nucleotide sequence: TGTGCCAGCAGCCCTGATCTACTAGCGGAGCGCCCCTACGAGCAGTACTTC.

Regarding this clone: Other DNA sequences of this sample code for an identical CDR3. The chain has TRBV5-1 and TRBJ2-7; 10 bases match TRBD1. Germline-derived CDR1 and CDR2 are SGHRS and YFSETQ. The CDR3 loop spans 13 amino acids. The junction had 1 base not matched to a gene; V was cut back by 2 bases and J by 5 bases. The CDR3 is CASSFGTGDEQYF. CDR3 in DNA: TGCGCCAGCAGCTTCGGGACAGGGGACGAGCAGTACTTC.

The V and J genes are TRBV28 and TRBJ2-7, with D unresolved. The CDR3 covers 18 residues. Trimming removed 2 bases at V and 2 bases at J, with 22 bases between. Germline V gene sequence: CDR1 MDHEN, CDR2 SYDVKM. The CDR3 here is CASSLLLGGLVTTYEQYF. CDR3 sequence (DNA): TGTGCCAGCAGTTTACTTCTTGGTGGTCTTGTGACAACCTACGAGCAGTACTTC.

The V and J genes are TRBV5-6 and TRBJ2-7, with D possibly TRBD2 on 6 matching bases. Germline V gene lookup returns CDR1 SGHDT and CDR2 YYEEEE. This CDR3 has 13 residues. Trimming stripped 5 bases from V and 9 bases from J, with 18 bases between. The CDR3 nucleotides read TGTGCCAGCAGTTTCGGGACTGAAATGGGGCAGTACTTC. Translating it yields CASSFGTEMGQYF.

Here the CDR3 DNA reads TGTGCCAGCAGCTTTGGGGGTCTCCTCTACGAGCAGTACTTC. Amino acid sequence: CASSFGGLLYEQYF. The chain uses TRBV5-6 and TRBJ2-7, with D perhaps TRBD1 or TRBD2 (5 bases each). Trimming shortened V by 2 bases and J by 3 bases, and 12 bases separated the two germline ends. The CDR3 covers 14 residues. Germline V gene data show CDR1 as SGHDT and CDR2 as YYEEEE.

This chain links TRBV7-8 with TRBJ2-7; D tentatively fits TRBD1 or TRBD2 (5 bases each). Trimming took 5 bases from V and 3 from J, leaving 14 bases between them. CDR3 size: 14 residues. CDR1 is SGHVS and CDR2 is FQNEAQ in the germline V gene. CDR3 loop: CASSPWDGNYEQYF. For the CDR3, the DNA is TGTGCCAGCAGCCCCTGGGACGGTAACTACGAGCAGTACTTC.

The rearrangement links TRBV5-1 to TRBJ1-1, with a tentative D call TRBD1 (5 bases). With 0 bases removed from V and 4 bases from J, the gap between germline ends came to 10 bases. CDR3 length: 14 amino acids. Germline V gives CDR1 SGHRS, CDR2 YFSETQ. CDR3 region: CASSLAGAFTEAFF. The CDR3 DNA reads as TGCGCCAGCAGCTTGGCCGGGGCCTTCACTGAAGCTTTCTTT.

A note on this clone: This specimen includes other DNA sequences encoding the same CDR3. The rearrangement links TRBV6-5 to TRBJ2-7; a weak D match, TRBD2 (5 bases). Deletions cut 2 bases from V and 4 bases from J, with 6 bases between. The CDR3 contains 12 residues. The V gene's germline CDR1 is MNHEY and CDR2 SVGAGI. CDR3 residues: CASSYRGYEQYF. CDR3 nucleotide sequence: TGTGCCAGCAGTTACCGGGGTTACGAGCAGTACTTC.

The gene calls are TRBV19 and TRBJ1-4, with a possible D match to TRBD1 (5 bases). Trimming took 3 bases from V and 8 from J, leaving 16 bases between them. The V gene's germline CDR1 is LNHDA and CDR2 SQIVND (reference sequence). The CDR3 consists of 15 residues. The CDR3 DNA sequence: TGTGCCAGTAGTATGATGCGGGGGAGTGAGGAAAAACTGTTTTTT. This gives the protein CASSMMRGSEEKLFF. The full variable domain, rest sourced from reference TRBV19 and TRBJ1-4, is DGGITQSPKYLFRKEGQNVTLSCEQNLNHDAMYWYRQDPGQGLRLIYYSQIVNDFQKGDIAEGYSVSREKKESFPLTVTSAQKNPTAFYLCASSMMRGSEEKLFFGSGTQLSVL.